A single TCR beta chain is shown here with its context. As yet, its antigen is unknown. This sample stems from a study of cytomegalovirus exposure and HLA in healthy donors. Trimming removed 5 bases from V and 0 bases from J, with 12 bases in between. Per the germline V gene, CDR1 is SEHNR and CDR2 is FQNEAQ (reference sequence). The CDR3 spans 15 residues. The PCR was carried out with 60 Vbeta primers and 13 Jbeta primers. Clones were read by immunoSEQ multiplex PCR, and TCRdb kept only the in-frame ones, dropping some. Among approximately 91,000 clones listed, roughly 67% were seen once. Study-wide points: In a later analysis, most CMV-associated TCR beta chains appeared HLA-restricted.

Sequences were obtained from PBMCs. The chain employs TRBV7-9 and TRBJ2-3, with D possibly TRBD1 on 6 matching bases. The receptor comes from a human donor in good health. CDR3 DNA: TGTGCCAGCAGCCCACAGGGAAGGAGCACAGATACGCAGTATTTT. Its protein product is CASSPQGRSTDTQYF.